Below, 11 T cell receptor beta chains from the same sample are listed, as sequenced in a study of cytomegalovirus exposure and HLA in healthy donors. Both 60 Vbeta primers and 13 Jbeta primers went into the PCR. The table came from immunoSEQ multiplex PCR; TCRdb's copy has only in-frame clones and leaves some out. The sample contains approximately 120,000 clones, around four fifths of which appear only once. The sequenced sample consisted of PBMCs. Every receptor here comes from a man younger than 30 in good health and CMV-seropositive.

The rearrangement joins TRBV12-2 to TRBJ1-5. TRBV12-2 is annotated as a pseudogene. The length of the CDR3 is 17 residues. The CDR3 loop is CASRLAGCGEDNQPQHF. As DNA, the CDR3 is TGTGCAAGTCGCTTAGCGGGGTGCGGGGAGGACAATCAGCCCCAGCATTTT.

The rearrangement links TRBV4-2 to TRBJ2-3, with TRBD1 identical over 9 bases. Germline loops: CDR1 LGHNA, CDR2 YNFKEQ. The CDR3 consists of 20 residues. V was pared by 2 bases and J by 0 bases, with 15 bases of the junction left unmatched. The CDR3 bases are TGTGCCAGCAGCCAAAGTGCTCCGGGACAGGGAGTCTCTAGCACAGATACGCAGTATTTT. Translation gives CASSQSAPGQGVSSTDTQYF.

V and J are TRBV13 and TRBJ1-1, with D perhaps TRBD1 (6 bases). Trimming shortened V by 3 bases and J by 2 bases, and 16 bases separated the two germline ends. Germline assignment: CDR1 PRHDT and CDR2 FYEKMQ (reference sequence). This CDR3 is 16 amino acids long. This CDR3 is CASSLGVGAFNTEAFF. As DNA, the CDR3 is TGTGCCAGCAGCTTGGGGGTGGGGGCGTTCAACACTGAAGCTTTCTTT.

This clone was observed a handful of times. The chain couples TRBV27 to TRBJ2-3, with D possibly TRBD2 on 5 matching bases. Per germline, CDR1 MNHEY and CDR2 SMNVEV (reference sequence). The V gene lost 7 bases and the J gene lost 3 bases, with 5 bases spanning the gap. The CDR3 runs 11 residues. This chain's CDR3 is CASKRTDTQYF. CDR3 bases: TGTGCCAGCAAGCGGACAGATACGCAGTATTTT.

The chain links TRBV27 to TRBJ2-1; D gene unclear. The CDR3 is made up of 14 amino acids. Trimming took 0 bases from V and 2 from J, leaving 5 bases between them. Germline values: CDR1 MNHEY, CDR2 SMNVEV (reference sequence). This CDR3 is CASSLSRTYNEQFF. Here the CDR3 DNA reads TGTGCCAGCAGTTTATCCAGGACCTACAATGAGCAGTTCTTC.

The chain recombines TRBV5-4 with TRBJ2-3; 10 bases agree with TRBD1. Germline V lookup: CDR1 SGHNT, CDR2 YYREEE (reference sequence). The CDR3 is 15 amino acids. V lost 4 bases, J lost 4 bases, and 6 bases stayed unmatched. DNA for the CDR3: TGTGCCAGCAGCCCTCCGGGACAGGGGCCAGATACGCAGTATTTT. This sequence encodes CASSPPGQGPDTQYF.

The rearrangement joins TRBV19 to TRBJ2-2; 9 bases match TRBD2. In germline, CDR1 is LNHDA, CDR2 SQIVND (reference sequence). This CDR3 has 16 amino acids. J gave up 7 bases and V 3 bases, and 9 bases lay outside the gene matches. The CDR3 protein is CASSISAGGPFGELFF. DNA for the CDR3: TGTGCCAGTAGTATCAGCGCGGGGGGGCCTTTCGGGGAGCTGTTTTTT.

This chain connects TRBV10-3 to TRBJ1-2; D might be TRBD1 (5 bases). Trimming took 3 bases from V and 6 from J, leaving 8 bases between them. CDR1 and CDR2 from the germline V gene are ENHRY and SYGVKD. This CDR3 has 12 residues. CDR3: CAISDGGDGYTF. The CDR3, as DNA: TGTGCCATCAGTGACGGGGGAGATGGCTACACCTTC.

The CDR3 region is CASSGPGAGESTDTQYF. CDR3 bases: TGTGCCAGCAGTGGACCAGGGGCGGGGGAAAGCACAGATACGCAGTATTTT. The chain employs TRBV2 and TRBJ2-3; TRBD2 might be the D (7 bases). Germline V gene sequence: CDR1 SNHLY, CDR2 FYNNEI. This CDR3 spans 17 amino acids. The V end was cut by 4 bases, the J end by 0 bases, with 17 bases between.

The chain employs TRBV27 and TRBJ2-2; 8 bases are shared with TRBD2. CDR3 length: 18 amino acids. V was clipped by 2 bases and J by 0 bases; unmatched bases: 8. Germline lookup yields CDR1 MNHEY and CDR2 SMNVEV (reference sequence). The CDR3 DNA follows: TGTGCCAGCAGTTTAGTCGGTAGCGGGGCTGCGAACACCGGGGAGCTGTTTTTT. Its protein is CASSLVGSGAANTGELFF.

The rearrangement uses TRBV4-2 and TRBJ2-1; 13 bases are shared with TRBD2. Germline-derived CDR1 and CDR2 are LGHNA and YNFKEQ. The trim removed 0 bases at V and 9 bases at J, leaving 5 bases unmatched. This CDR3 has 16 amino acids. The CDR3 DNA follows: TGTGCCAGCAGCCAAGAACTAGCGGGGGGGCAACTTGAGCAGTTCTTC. Its translation: CASSQELAGGQLEQFF.